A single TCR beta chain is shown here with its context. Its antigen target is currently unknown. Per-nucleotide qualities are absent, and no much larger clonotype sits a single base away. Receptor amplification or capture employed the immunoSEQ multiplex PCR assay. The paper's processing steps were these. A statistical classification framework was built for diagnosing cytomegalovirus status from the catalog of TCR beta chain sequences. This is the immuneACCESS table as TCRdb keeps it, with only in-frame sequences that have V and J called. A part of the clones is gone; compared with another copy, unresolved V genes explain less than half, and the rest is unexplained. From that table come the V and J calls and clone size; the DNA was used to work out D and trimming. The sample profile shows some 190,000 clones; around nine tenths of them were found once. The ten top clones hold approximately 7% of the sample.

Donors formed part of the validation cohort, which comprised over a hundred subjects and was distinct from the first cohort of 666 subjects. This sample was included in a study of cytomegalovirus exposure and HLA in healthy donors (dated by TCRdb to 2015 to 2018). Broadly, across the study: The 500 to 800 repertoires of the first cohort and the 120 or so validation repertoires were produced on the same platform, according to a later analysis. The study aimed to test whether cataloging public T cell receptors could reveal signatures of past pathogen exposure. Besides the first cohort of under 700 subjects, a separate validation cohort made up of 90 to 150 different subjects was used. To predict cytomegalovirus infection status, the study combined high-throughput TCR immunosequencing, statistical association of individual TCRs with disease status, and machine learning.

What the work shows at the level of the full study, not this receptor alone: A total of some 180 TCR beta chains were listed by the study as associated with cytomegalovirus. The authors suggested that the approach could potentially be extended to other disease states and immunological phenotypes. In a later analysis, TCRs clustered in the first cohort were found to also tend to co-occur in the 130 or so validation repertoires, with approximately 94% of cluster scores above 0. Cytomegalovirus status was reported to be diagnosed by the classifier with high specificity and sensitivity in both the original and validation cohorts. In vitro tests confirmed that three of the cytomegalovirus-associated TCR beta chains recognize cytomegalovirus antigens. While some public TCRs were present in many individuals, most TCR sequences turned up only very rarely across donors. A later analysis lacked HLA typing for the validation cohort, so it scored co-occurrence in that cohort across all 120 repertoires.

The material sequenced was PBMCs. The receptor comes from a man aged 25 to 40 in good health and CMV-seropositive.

The CDR3 has the sequence CASSLGGTGTLDTIYF. The DNA sequence follows: TGTGCCAGCAGCCTGGGTGGGACAGGGACTTTGGACACCATATATTTT. In this chain, TRBV13 is recombined with TRBJ1-3, with 9 junctional bases fitting TRBD1. Looking up the germline V gene (reference sequence) yields CDR1 PRHDT and CDR2 FYEKMQ. Trimming accounts for 5 bases at V and 8 bases at J, while the number of junction bases matched to no gene is 13. There are 16 amino acids in the CDR3, from cysteine to phenylalanine inclusive. Only the CDR3 DNA stays, 48 bases, in frame from base 1.